One sample yielded the 10 T cell receptor beta chains listed below, sequenced in a study of shared clonotypes between healthy human individuals. Profiling relied on immunoSEQ multiplex PCR, and the TCRdb table lists in-frame clones only, not all of them. The sample has a few million clones, approximately 94% seen once; the top ten hold less than 0.15%. The sample taken for sequencing was naive CD4+ T cells sorted from blood. Subset specified: CD45RA+ positively selected. The receptor set was obtained from a young man in good health.

The J gene is TRBJ1-2, the V gene TRBV15, with 7 bases fitting TRBD1. V lost 5 bases to trimming and J lost 8 bases; unmatched junction nucleotides: 14. The CDR3 consists of 15 residues. Germline V lookup: CDR1 LNHNV, CDR2 YYDKDF (reference sequence). The CDR3 DNA sequence: TGTGCCACCAGCGCCGGGGGAACAGGGGCGTGGGGCTACACCTTC. Its protein is CATSAGGTGAWGYTF.

This chain joins TRBV28 and TRBJ2-7; 10 bases line up with TRBD1. The CDR3 is 16 amino acids. V trimming: 2 bases; J trimming: 6 bases; junction bases outside the gene matches: 10. Germline loops: CDR1 MDHEN, CDR2 SYDVKM. The CDR3: CASSLGTGAFWGEQYF. The CDR3 coding sequence is TGTGCCAGCAGTTTAGGGACAGGGGCGTTTTGGGGCGAGCAGTACTTC.

The chain joins TRBV10-3 to TRBJ2-7, with TRBD1 matching over 7 bases. V lost 2 bases to trimming and J lost 5 bases; unmatched junction nucleotides: 0. The CDR3 extends over 12 amino acids. Germline V CDR1 and CDR2: ENHRY, SYGVKD. CDR3 sequence reads: CAISEDRDEQYF. In DNA form, the CDR3 reads TGTGCCATCAGTGAGGACAGGGACGAGCAGTACTTC.

CDR3 region: CASSDRSGASYNEQFF. CDR3 sequence (DNA): TGTGCCAGCAGTGATCGGTCGGGGGCCTCCTACAATGAGCAGTTCTTC. This rearrangement joins TRBV2 to TRBJ2-1; either TRBD1 or TRBD2 may fit D (6 bases each). The CDR3 sequence is 16 residues long. The germline V gene has CDR1 SNHLY and CDR2 FYNNEI. Trimming took 3 bases from V and 0 from J, leaving 12 bases between them.

The chain employs TRBV5-1 and TRBJ2-1; 7 bases agree with TRBD1. This CDR3 has 16 amino acids. Germline lookup yields CDR1 SGHRS and CDR2 YFSETQ. V gave up 1 base and J gave up 8 bases; unmatched junction bases: 12. The CDR3 sequence: CASSLLGTGAGDEQFF. The CDR3 region has the DNA TGCGCCAGCAGCTTGTTGGGAACAGGGGCTGGCGATGAGCAGTTCTTC.

The V and J genes are TRBV6-6 and TRBJ1-2; the D gene is possibly TRBD1 (5 bases). Trimming removed 5 bases at V and 5 bases at J, with 18 bases between. Germline lookup yields CDR1 MNHNY and CDR2 SVGAGI (reference sequence). This CDR3 spans 15 amino acids. The CDR3 loop is CASSTGVSSGYGYTF. CDR3 nucleotide sequence: TGTGCCAGCAGTACGGGGGTGTCTAGTGGATATGGCTACACCTTC.

The chain uses TRBV2 and TRBJ2-7, with TRBD2 matching over 8 bases. This CDR3 has 15 amino acids. With V trimmed by 2 bases and J by 4 bases, 7 bases remained unmatched. Per germline, CDR1 SNHLY and CDR2 FYNNEI. The CDR3, as DNA: TGTGCCAGCAGTGAATCCGGGACTAGGACATACGAGCAGTACTTC. Protein sequence: CASSESGTRTYEQYF.

The V call is TRBV4-1, the J call TRBJ1-1; D unclear. Trimming left V 0 bases short and J 4 bases short, with 9 bases between. The V gene's germline CDR1 is MGHRA and CDR2 YSYEKL. The CDR3 has 14 residues. The CDR3 bases are TGCGCCAGCAGCCAAGATCGGCACTTCACTGAAGCTTTCTTT. Translating it yields CASSQDRHFTEAFF.

The rearrangement links TRBV7-2 to TRBJ1-2; D is unclear. V lost 3 bases and J 3 bases, leaving 8 bases between the germline ends. Per germline, CDR1 SGHTA and CDR2 FQGNSA. This CDR3 spans 13 amino acids. The CDR3 sequence is CASSFTEDYGYTF. The DNA for the CDR3 is TGTGCCAGCAGCTTCACAGAAGACTATGGCTACACCTTC.

The V call is TRBV18, the J call TRBJ2-1; 7 bases are shared with TRBD2. The CDR3 is 15 residues long. Germline V lookup: CDR1 KGHSH, CDR2 LQKENI. V was pared by 0 bases and J by 6 bases, with 5 bases of the junction left unmatched. The CDR3 DNA sequence: TGTGCCAGCTCACCACCGACCCCGGGAGGCAATGAGCAGTTCTTC. Its protein is CASSPPTPGGNEQFF. Full variable domain (remainder filled in from reference TRBV18 and TRBJ2-1): NAGVMQNPRHLVRRRGQEARLRCSPMKGHSHVYWYRQLPEEGLKFMVYLQKENIIDESGMPKERFSAEFPKEGPSILRIQQVVRGDSAAYFCASSPPTPGGNEQFFGPGTRLTVL.